The clone carrying this T cell receptor beta chain is a singleton in its sample. Clones were sequenced by immunoSEQ multiplex PCR, and TCRdb holds only the in-frame ones, with some missing. The sample has roughly 53,000 clones; approximately 54% are singletons. The CDR3 spans 13 residues. CDR1 and CDR2 from the germline V gene are SQVTM and ANQGSEA. The germline V and J ends were trimmed by 6 bases and 7 bases, with 18 bases remaining between them. The data stem from a study of cytotoxic CD8 clonotypes in ibrutinib-treated CLL. The sequencing here drew on PBMCs, taken at disease progression, from a patient treated with ibrutinib. This chain connects TRBV29-1 to TRBJ1-2, with D possibly being TRBD1 (6 bases). The receptor comes from a human donor with chronic lymphocytic leukemia. The CDR3 bases are TGCAGCGTCCCACAGGGAATTCCCCTTGGCTACACCTTC. Translating gives CSVPQGIPLGYTF.